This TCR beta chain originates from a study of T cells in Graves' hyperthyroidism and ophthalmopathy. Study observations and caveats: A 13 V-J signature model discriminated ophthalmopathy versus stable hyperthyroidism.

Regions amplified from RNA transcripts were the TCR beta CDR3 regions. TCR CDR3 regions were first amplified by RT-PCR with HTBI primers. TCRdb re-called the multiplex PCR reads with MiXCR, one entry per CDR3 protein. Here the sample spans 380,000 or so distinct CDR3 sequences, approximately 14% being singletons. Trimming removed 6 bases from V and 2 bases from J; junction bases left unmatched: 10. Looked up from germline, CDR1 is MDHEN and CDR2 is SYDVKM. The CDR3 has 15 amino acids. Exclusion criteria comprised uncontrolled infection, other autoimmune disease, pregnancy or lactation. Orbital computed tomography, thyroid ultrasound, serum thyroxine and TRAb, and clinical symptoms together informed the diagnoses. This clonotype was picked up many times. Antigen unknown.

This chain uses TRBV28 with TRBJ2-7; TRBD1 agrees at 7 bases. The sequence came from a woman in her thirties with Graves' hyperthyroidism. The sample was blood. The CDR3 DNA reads TGTGCCAGCAGCTCCGTGGGGACAGTCACCTACGAGCAGTACTTC. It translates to CASSSVGTVTYEQYF.